Shown below are 3 T cell receptor beta chains from a single sample sequenced in a study of blood T cell repertoires in COVID-19. The data were produced by immunoSEQ multiplex PCR, yet TCRdb's version contains in-frame clones alone and is incomplete. The data show under 95,000 clones, with roughly 88% seen just once and roughly a third held by the top ten. Source material: peripheral blood. These receptors originate from a woman older than 75 with active or convalescent COVID-19.

The DNA for the CDR3 is TGTGCCAGCAGCTTACAGGGTCAAGAGACCCAGTACTTC. Amino acid sequence: CASSLQGQETQYF. The V gene is TRBV7-3, the J gene TRBJ2-5, with D maybe TRBD1 (5 bases). Germline V gives CDR1 SGHTA, CDR2 FQGTGA. The V and J ends lost 2 bases and 2 bases respectively, with 6 bases between them. The CDR3 totals 13 residues.

This chain connects TRBV7-2 to TRBJ2-5; TRBD2 agrees at 9 bases. V lost 3 bases and J lost 7; bases outside the gene matches: 6. This CDR3 has 14 amino acids. Germline V gene sequence: CDR1 SGHTA, CDR2 FQGNSA. The CDR3 loop is CASSLAGGWATQYF. CDR3 nucleotide sequence: TGTGCCAGCAGCTTGGCGGGGGGGTGGGCGACCCAGTACTTC.

The V call is TRBV9, the J call TRBJ2-7; 9 nucleotides align to TRBD2. CDR1 and CDR2 from the germline V gene are SGDLS and YYNGEE. J was trimmed by 6 bases and V by 0 bases; bases with no gene match: 7. The CDR3 runs 15 residues. CDR3 DNA sequence: TGTGCCAGCAGCGTAGTCGCGGGAGGGCCGGGCGAGCAGTACTTC. Its protein product is CASSVVAGGPGEQYF.